Here is one TCR beta chain with its context. Its cognate antigen is unknown. Profiling relied on immunoSEQ multiplex PCR, and the TCRdb table lists in-frame clones only, not all of them. The sample consists of some 61,000 clones, around 73% of them appearing once. CDR1 SGHVS and CDR2 FQNEAQ come from the germline V gene. The CDR3 covers 15 residues. V lost 1 base to trimming and J lost 7 bases, with 16 bases between them. The sample is drawn from a study of OX40 agonist ivuxolimab in advanced cancers. Notes on the study in general: No determination was made of the antigen specificity of the expanded peripheral T cells.

The J gene is TRBJ1-2, the V gene TRBV7-8; weak D call: TRBD1 (6 bases). The sequenced sample was CD4+ or CD8+ T cells sorted from blood, obtained in a trial of the OX40 agonist ivuxolimab. This TCR derives from an adult with an advanced solid tumor such as melanoma, head and neck, liver or kidney cancer. CDR3 residues: CASSLGFNQGFGYTF. As DNA, the CDR3 is TGTGCCAGCAGCTTAGGGTTTAATCAGGGGTTTGGCTACACCTTC.